A selection of T cell receptor beta chains follows, all from one sample in a study of shared clonotypes between healthy human individuals. TCRdb keeps only in-frame clones here, not all; method: immunoSEQ multiplex PCR. This sample carries over 2 million clones, roughly 95% of them seen once, and the ten largest clones take roughly 0.13%. The sequencing sample was made of naive CD4+ T cells sorted from blood. The source is a man younger than 35 in good health. The CDR3 runs from the conserved cysteine through the conserved F or W. D genes are given only for firm matches. Clone size is stated in some rows and not others, as once, few, many or a class when expanded.

>TRBV28|TRBJ1-5|-|-
TGTGCCAGCAGTGTGGGGAATCAGCCCCAGCATTTT
CASSVGNQPQHF
>TRBV11-1|TRBJ1-4|once|-
TGTGCCAGCAGCTTTGGGGTTTCCAATGAAAAACTGTTTTTT
CASSFGVSNEKLFF
>TRBV5-1|TRBJ1-4|few|TRBD1
TGCGCCAGCAGCTCCTTAGGGACAGCAAATGAAAAACTGTTTTTT
CASSSLGTANEKLFF
>TRBV2|TRBJ2-7|-|TRBD2
TGTGCCAGCAGTCGGGAGGGGAGGTCCTACGAGCAGTACTTC
CASSREGRSYEQYF
>TRBV7-2|TRBJ2-3|-|-
TGTGCCAGCAGCTCGACGTGGACAGATACGCAGTATTTT
CASSSTWTDTQYF
>TRBV18|TRBJ1-1|-|-
TGTGCCAGCTCGAAGATGGAGGACACTGAAGCTTTCTTT
CASSKMEDTEAFF
>TRBV7-9|TRBJ1-2|-|-
TGTGCCAGCAGCTTATCTGCTGGCGGCTACACCTTC
CASSLSAGGYTF
>TRBV10-3|TRBJ2-2|once|-
TGTGCCATCAGTGAGTTTACTGGGATCGCGAACACCGGGGAGCTGTTTTTT
CAISEFTGIANTGELFF
>TRBV5-1|TRBJ2-3|few|-
TGCGCCAGCAGCTTGCGGCAGGGGCGCACAGATACGCAGTATTTT
CASSLRQGRTDTQYF
>TRBV27|TRBJ2-7|-|TRBD1
TGTGCCAGCAGTTCTCAATCGGACAGGGACCTTTACAAGCAGTACTTC
CASSSQSDRDLYKQYF
>TRBV15|TRBJ2-2|-|TRBD1
TGTGCCACCAAGACAGGGGTGGACACCGGGGAGCTGTTTTTT
CATKTGVDTGELFF
>TRBV7-3|TRBJ2-1|-|TRBD2
TGTGCCAGCACCTTAAATGCCCCACTAGCGGGGGTCTACAATGAGCAGTTCTTC
CASTLNAPLAGVYNEQFF
>TRBV6-5|TRBJ2-2|-|TRBD1
TGTGCCAGCAGTTACTCGACAGGGGCAAACACCGGGGAGCTGTTTTTT
CASSYSTGANTGELFF
>TRBV6-5|TRBJ2-5|-|TRBD1
TGTGCCAGCAGTTACCAAAAAGACAGGGGAACCCAGTACTTC
CASSYQKDRGTQYF
>TRBV19|TRBJ1-2|-|-
TGTGCCAGTAGTAGAGGGGCGAACACTAACTATGGCTACACCTTC
CASSRGANTNYGYTF
>TRBV4-1|TRBJ2-5|-|-
TGCGCCAGCAGCCAAGACCACTTAGGGGGGAAAGAGACCCAGTACTTC
CASSQDHLGGKETQYF